This T cell receptor (beta chain) was sequenced during a study of Ad26.COV2.S vaccination and SARS-CoV-2 variants. The CDR3 is 13 residues long. V lost 3 bases to trimming and J lost 8 bases, with 13 bases between them. The data were produced by immunoSEQ multiplex PCR, yet TCRdb's version contains in-frame clones alone and is incomplete. In the table there are about 350,000 clones, about 88% of which are singletons. Treatment: around 19 received Ad26.COV2.S at low or high dose, single or two shots; several received placebo; per-sample allocation not given. Specimens were obtained on day 63 following the first vaccine or placebo injection. The donor's status was that of an adult aged 18-55 years in Boston. This clone came up once.

Specimen: peripheral blood, collected in a trial of Ad26.COV2.S vaccine versus placebo. The genes are TRBV12-3 or TRBV12-4 and TRBJ1-1; D is undetermined. This TCR came from a person aged 18-65 years who received the Ad26.COV2.S COVID-19 vaccine or a placebo. The CDR3 here is CASSFPPTTEAFF. The CDR3 bases are TGTGCCAGCAGTTTCCCTCCCACTACAGAAGCTTTCTTT.